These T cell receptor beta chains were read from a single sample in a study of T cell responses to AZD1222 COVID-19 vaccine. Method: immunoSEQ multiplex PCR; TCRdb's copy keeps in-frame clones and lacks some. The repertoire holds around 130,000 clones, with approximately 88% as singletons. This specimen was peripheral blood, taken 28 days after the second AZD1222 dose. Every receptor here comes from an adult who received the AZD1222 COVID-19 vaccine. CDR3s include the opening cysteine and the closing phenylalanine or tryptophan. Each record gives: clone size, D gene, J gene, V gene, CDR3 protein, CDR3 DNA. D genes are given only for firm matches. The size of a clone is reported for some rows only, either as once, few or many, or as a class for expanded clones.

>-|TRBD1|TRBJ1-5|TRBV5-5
CASTPQGAGNQPQHF
TGTGCCAGCACCCCTCAGGGGGCAGGGAATCAGCCCCAGCATTTT
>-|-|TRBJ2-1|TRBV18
CASSPVFRAFENEQFF
TGTGCCAGCTCACCGGTTTTCCGGGCCTTTGAGAATGAGCAGTTCTTC
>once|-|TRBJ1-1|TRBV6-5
CASSPNGNTEAFF
TGTGCCAGCAGCCCGAATGGGAACACTGAAGCTTTCTTT
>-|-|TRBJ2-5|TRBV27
CASSFRDFRGETQYF
TGTGCCAGCAGTTTTCGGGACTTTCGTGGGGAGACCCAGTACTTC
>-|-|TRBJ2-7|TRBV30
CAWSQKGAGGGEQYF
TGTGCCTGGAGTCAAAAGGGGGCCGGGGGTGGCGAGCAGTACTTC
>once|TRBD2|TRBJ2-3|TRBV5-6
CASSLRLAGTDTQYF
TGTGCCAGCAGCTTGAGACTAGCGGGCACAGATACGCAGTATTTT
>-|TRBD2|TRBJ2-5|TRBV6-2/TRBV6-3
CASSRGLVFETQYF
TGTGCCAGCAGCAGGGGACTAGTCTTCGAGACCCAGTACTTC
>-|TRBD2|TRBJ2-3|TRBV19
CASEKAGQGADTQYF
TGTGCCAGTGAGAAAGCGGGGCAAGGGGCAGATACGCAGTATTTT
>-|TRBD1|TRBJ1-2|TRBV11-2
CASSLAGTGGLWGYTF
TGTGCCAGCAGCTTAGCCGGGACAGGGGGCCTGTGGGGCTACACCTTC
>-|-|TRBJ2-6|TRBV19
CASSIQLGSGANVLTF
TGTGCCAGTAGTATACAGTTGGGCTCCGGGGCCAACGTCCTGACTTTC
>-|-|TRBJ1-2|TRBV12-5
CASGSVPYGYTF
TGTGCTAGTGGTTCTGTTCCCTATGGCTACACCTTC
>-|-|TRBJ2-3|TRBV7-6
CASSLDSRAVGDTQYF
TGTGCCAGCAGCTTAGATTCCAGGGCGGTTGGAGATACGCAGTATTTT
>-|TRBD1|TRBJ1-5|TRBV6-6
CASRGQGRFYQPQHF
TGTGCCAGCAGGGGACAGGGGCGATTTTATCAGCCCCAGCATTTT
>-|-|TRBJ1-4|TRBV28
CASSLTGVREKLFF
TGTGCCAGCAGTTTGACGGGGGTTCGGGAAAAACTGTTTTTT
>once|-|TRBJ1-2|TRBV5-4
CASTSPGHITNYGYTF
TGTGCCAGCACTTCTCCGGGACACATTACTAACTATGGCTACACCTTC
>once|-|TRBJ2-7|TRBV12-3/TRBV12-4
CASSFSPNYEQYF
TGTGCCAGCAGTTTCTCCCCAAACTACGAGCAGTACTTC
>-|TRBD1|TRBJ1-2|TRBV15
CATSRDAGTGGGYTF
TGTGCCACCAGCAGAGATGCCGGGACAGGTGGCGGCTACACCTTC
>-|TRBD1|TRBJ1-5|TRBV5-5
CASSWTGDQPQHF
TGTGCCAGCAGTTGGACAGGGGATCAGCCCCAGCATTTT
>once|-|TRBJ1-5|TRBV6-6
CASNRETHQPQHF
TGTGCCAGCAACAGGGAGACACATCAGCCCCAGCATTTT
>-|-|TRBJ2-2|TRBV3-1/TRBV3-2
CASSSQGLTWPGELFF
TGTGCCAGCAGCTCGCAAGGCCTGACGTGGCCCGGGGAGCTGTTTTTT
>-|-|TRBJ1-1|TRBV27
CASSFGTEAFF
TGTGCCAGCAGTTTTGGCACTGAAGCTTTCTTT
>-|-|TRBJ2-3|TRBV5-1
CASSLDAGAGTDTQYF
TGCGCCAGCAGCTTGGACGCGGGGGCCGGCACAGATACGCAGTATTTT
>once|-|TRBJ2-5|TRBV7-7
CASSLAGNSQETQYF
TGTGCCAGCAGCTTAGCGGGGAACAGCCAAGAGACCCAGTACTTC
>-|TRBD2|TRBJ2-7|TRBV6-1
CASSEWTSRSSYEQYF
TGTGCCAGCAGTGAGTGGACTAGCAGGAGCTCCTACGAGCAGTACTTC
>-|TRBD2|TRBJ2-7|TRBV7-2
CASSLALAVSSYEQYF
TGTGCCAGCAGCTTAGCTCTAGCGGTTTCCTCCTACGAGCAGTACTTC
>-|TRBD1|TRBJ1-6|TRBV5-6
CASTLTGGYYNSPLHF
TGTGCCAGCACCCTAACAGGGGGCTATTATAATTCACCCCTCCACTTT
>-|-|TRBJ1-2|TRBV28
CASSLGGYGYTF
TGTGCCAGCAGTTTGGGCGGCTATGGCTACACCTTC
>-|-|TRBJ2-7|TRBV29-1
CSVARQGSSYEQYF
TGCAGCGTTGCGCGGCAGGGGTCATCCTACGAGCAGTACTTC
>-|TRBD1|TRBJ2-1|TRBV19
CASTLDRDSYNEQFF
TGTGCCAGTACTCTGGACAGGGACTCCTACAATGAGCAGTTCTTC
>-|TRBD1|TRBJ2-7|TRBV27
CASSPTGANEQYF
TGTGCCAGCAGCCCGACAGGGGCAAATGAGCAGTACTTC
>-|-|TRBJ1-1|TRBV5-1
CASSPDGTNTEAFF
TGCGCCAGCAGCCCCGACGGAACGAACACTGAAGCTTTCTTT
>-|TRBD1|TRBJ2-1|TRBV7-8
CASSLSGTGIYNEQFF
TGTGCCAGCAGCTTGTCCGGGACAGGGATCTACAATGAGCAGTTCTTC
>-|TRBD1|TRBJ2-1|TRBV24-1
CATSETGTGEREQFF
TGTGCCACCAGTGAAACCGGGACAGGGGAAAGGGAGCAGTTCTTC
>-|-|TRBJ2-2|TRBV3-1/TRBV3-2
CASSKTTGFTGELFF
TGTGCCAGCAGCAAAACCACAGGGTTCACCGGGGAGCTGTTTTTT
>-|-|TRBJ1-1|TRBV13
CASSSDRDTEAFF
TGTGCCAGCAGCTCCGACCGGGATACTGAAGCTTTCTTT
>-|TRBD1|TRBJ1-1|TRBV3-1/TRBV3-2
CASSQGYRGYTEAFF
TGTGCCAGCAGCCAAGGTTACAGGGGGTACACTGAAGCTTTCTTT
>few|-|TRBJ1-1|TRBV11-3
CASSSGPLGTEAFF
TGTGCCAGCAGCTCGGGGCCCCTAGGAACTGAAGCTTTCTTT
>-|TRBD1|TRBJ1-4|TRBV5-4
CASSWTGGQEKLFF
TGTGCCAGCAGTTGGACAGGGGGCCAAGAAAAACTGTTTTTT
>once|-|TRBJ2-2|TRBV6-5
CATRPAGPLGELFF
TGTGCCACCAGGCCGGCGGGGCCTTTGGGGGAGCTGTTTTTT
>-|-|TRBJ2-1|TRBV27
CASSITSSSYNEQFF
TGTGCCAGCAGCATCACCTCGAGCTCCTACAATGAGCAGTTCTTC
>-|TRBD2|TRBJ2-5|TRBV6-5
CASSYDMGLAGGYQYF
TGTGCCAGCAGTTACGACATGGGACTAGCGGGAGGGTACCAGTACTTC